One and the same sample provided the 28 T cell receptor beta chains below, sequenced in a study of blood T cells in healthy people across ages. Primed by a sample-barcoded 5' primer and a J-beta primer mix, a second PCR proceeded for about 6 to 11 cycles. TCRdb re-derived calls from the 5' RACE reads in MiXCR, one entry per CDR3 protein. The sample contains roughly 1,100,000 distinct CDR3 sequences, around 27% of which appear only once. The sample also formed part of further work on T cells of mothers and their children.

What was sequenced was blood. These receptors were collected from a girl aged 2 to 9 in good health.

This clonotype was counted only a few times. The rearrangement uses TRBV11-2 and TRBJ2-5, with TRBD2 identical over 11 bases. The CDR3 consists of 16 residues. V trimming: 5 bases; J trimming: 2 bases; junction bases outside the gene matches: 7. Germline V CDR1 and CDR2: SGHAT, FQNNGV. CDR3 coding DNA: TGTGCCAGCAGCGCAGGGACTAGCGGACGACAAGAGACCCAGTACTTC. It is translated as CASSAGTSGRQETQYF.

This clonotype has only a few counts. V is TRBV28 and J is TRBJ1-6; D is uncertain. V was cut by 5 bases and J by 11 bases, with 19 bases left in between. The CDR3 is 15 residues long. The germline CDR1 and CDR2 sequences are MDHEN and SYDVKM. The DNA of the CDR3 is TGTGCCAGCAGTCCAGACCTGTCGCGAGGTCCACCCCTCCACTTT. Its protein is CASSPDLSRGPPLHF. Filled out from reference TRBV28 and TRBJ1-6, the complete variable domain reads DVKVTQSSRYLVKRTGEKVFLECVQDMDHENMFWYRQDPGLGLRLIYFSYDVKMKEKGDIPEGYSVSREKKERFSLILESASTNQTSMYLCASSPDLSRGPPLHFGNGTRLTVT.

The gene calls are TRBV2 and TRBJ2-7, with D perhaps TRBD2 (5 bases). The germline V gene has CDR1 SNHLY and CDR2 FYNNEI. The CDR3 consists of 14 residues. Trimming pared 7 bases from V and 1 base from J, leaving 14 bases between. CDR3 nucleotides: TGTGCCAGCATCGGACTTGGCTCGTCCTACGAGCAGTACTTC. Amino acid sequence: CASIGLGSSYEQYF.

This clonotype has only a few counts. This sequence joins TRBV20-1 and TRBJ2-7; TRBD1 matches 7 bases. This CDR3 comprises 13 residues. CDR1 is DFQATT and CDR2 is SNEGSKA in the germline V gene (reference sequence). J was trimmed by 6 bases and V by 3 bases; bases with no gene match: 8. The CDR3: CSASFLTGLEQYF. CDR3 in DNA: TGCAGTGCTAGTTTTTTGACAGGGCTCGAGCAGTACTTC.

The J gene is TRBJ2-5, the V gene TRBV4-2, with D perhaps TRBD2 (6 bases). The germline V gene encodes CDR1 LGHNA and CDR2 YNFKEQ. V lost 5 bases, J lost 4 bases, and 17 bases lay in between. The CDR3 sequence is 15 residues long. CDR3 sequence: CASSKDYGGGETQYF. The CDR3 DNA is TGTGCCAGCAGCAAGGATTACGGGGGAGGAGAGACCCAGTACTTC.

The chain carries TRBV6-1 and TRBJ1-1, with D unresolved. Trimming took 4 bases from V and 3 from J, leaving 12 bases between them. Germline CDR1 MNHNS, CDR2 SASEGT. This CDR3 contains 14 residues. CDR3 in DNA: TGTGCCAGCAGTGTGCGAAGCATCGACACTGAAGCTTTCTTT. Its translation is CASSVRSIDTEAFF.

The chain joins TRBV27 to TRBJ2-5; D gene ambiguous. TRBJ2-7 matches the DNA end more closely, so the J call is doubtful. The length of the CDR3 is 13 residues. Germline CDR1 MNHEY, CDR2 SMNVEV (reference sequence). The CDR3 nucleotides read TGTGCCAGCAGTTCCCTAGTTGGGGACGAGCAGTACTTC. This encodes CASSSLVGDEQYF.

The chain combines TRBV12-3 or TRBV12-4 with TRBJ2-3; 8 bases agree with TRBD2. This CDR3 comprises 15 residues. Germline trimming cut 5 bases from V and 7 bases from J; bases unmatched to any gene: 11. The CDR3 DNA sequence: TGTGCCAGCAGTGTCCCTAAAGCGGGGGACCATACGCAGTATTTT. Its translation: CASSVPKAGDHTQYF.

This clonotype was observed a handful of times. This sequence joins TRBV7-2 and TRBJ1-3; perhaps TRBD1 as D (6 bases). V lost 3 bases to trimming and J lost 4 bases, with 13 bases between them. CDR1 and CDR2 from the germline V gene are SGHTA and FQGNSA. The CDR3 is made up of 15 amino acids. The CDR3 DNA reads as TGTGCCAGCAGCTTGACAGGACGGGGGGGAAACACCATATATTTT. It yields the protein CASSLTGRGGNTIYF.

This clonotype appeared many times. DNA for the CDR3: TGTGCCAGCAGCTTGGTCCCGCGGACAGATACGCAGTATTTT. Its translation: CASSLVPRTDTQYF. The gene calls are TRBV5-5 and TRBJ2-3; D is undetermined. Per germline, CDR1 SGHKS and CDR2 YYEKEE (reference sequence). CDR3 size: 14 residues. Trimming took off 0 bases at V and 3 bases at J, with 8 bases between the two ends. Full variable domain (outside the CDR3, taken from reference TRBV5-5 and TRBJ2-3): DAGVTQSPTHLIKTRGQQVTLRCSPISGHKSVSWYQQVLGQGPQFIFQYYEKEERGRGNFPDRFSARQFPNYSSELNVNALLLGDSALYLCASSLVPRTDTQYFGPGTRLTVL.

CDR3 coding DNA: TGCGCCAGCAGGGGGACAGGGATTATCGGCACAGATACGCAGTATTTT. It codes for CASRGTGIIGTDTQYF. V is TRBV5-1 and J is TRBJ2-3; 9 nucleotides match TRBD1. The CDR3 consists of 16 residues. The V gene's germline CDR1 is SGHRS and CDR2 YFSETQ. The trim removed 5 bases at V and 1 base at J, leaving 8 bases unmatched.

The chain joins TRBV28 to TRBJ1-5; D is ambiguous. V lost 6 bases and J lost 7, with 10 bases in between. Germline CDR1 reads MDHEN; CDR2 reads SYDVKM. This CDR3 region has 12 residues. CDR3 sequence (DNA): TGTGCCAGCAGCCGTGAAAGGCAGCCCCAGCATTTT. It translates to CASSRERQPQHF. The entire variable domain, with the rest obtained from reference TRBV28 and TRBJ1-5, is as follows: DVKVTQSSRYLVKRTGEKVFLECVQDMDHENMFWYRQDPGLGLRLIYFSYDVKMKEKGDIPEGYSVSREKKERFSLILESASTNQTSMYLCASSRERQPQHFGDGTRLSIL.

This clonotype was picked up a small number of times. The chain carries TRBV25-1 and TRBJ2-1, with 8 bases lining up with TRBD1. TRBJ2-5 matches the DNA end more closely, so the J call is doubtful. There are 16 residues in the CDR3. The germline V gene has CDR1 MGHDK and CDR2 SYGVNS. This CDR3 is CASSDLRTGQLGTQYF. The CDR3 DNA is TGTGCCAGCAGTGACCTACGGACAGGGCAGTTGGGGACCCAGTACTTC.

V is TRBV4-3 and J is TRBJ1-1; no clear D. This CDR3 comprises 11 residues. The germline gives CDR1 LGHNA, CDR2 YSLEER. Trimming shortened V by 3 bases and J by 8 bases, and 7 bases separated the two germline ends. The CDR3 is CASSHRPEAFF. Here the CDR3 DNA reads TGCGCCAGCAGCCACCGTCCGGAAGCTTTCTTT.

This clonotype was counted between two and nine times. This chain connects TRBV4-3 to TRBJ1-2; 9 bases agree with TRBD1. Germline V gene sequence: CDR1 LGHNA, CDR2 YSLEER. J gave up 8 bases and V 2 bases, and 6 bases lay outside the gene matches. The CDR3 is 14 amino acids. In nucleotides, the CDR3 is TGCGCCAGCAGCCAACGGACAGGGGTATTCGGCTACACCTTC. The encoded protein is CASSQRTGVFGYTF.

This clonotype was found a few times. With a much larger clone just one base away, this may be a read error. The V gene is TRBV6-5, the J gene TRBJ2-5; D is perhaps TRBD1 (5 bases). CDR1 and CDR2 from the germline V gene are MNHEY and SVGAGI. The length of the CDR3 is 13 residues. The CDR3 sequence is CTSSYGAMETQYF. The CDR3 bases are TGTACCAGCAGTTATGGGGCCATGGAGACCCAGTACTTC.

This clonotype was found a few times. The V and J genes are TRBV20-1 and TRBJ2-5; TRBD2 matches at 11 bases. The germline gives CDR1 DFQATT, CDR2 SNEGSKA (reference sequence). V dropped 0 bases and J dropped 2; count of bases not matched to a gene: 11. CDR3 size: 18 residues. The CDR3 region has the DNA TGCAGTGCTAGAGATTATCGGGCTAGCGGGGGGCCGCAAGAGACCCAGTACTTC. As protein: CSARDYRASGGPQETQYF.

This clonotype turned up a few times. The V call is TRBV29-1, the J call TRBJ2-5; either TRBD1 or TRBD2 may supply D (6 bases each). Germline V gene data show CDR1 as SQVTM and CDR2 as ANQGSEA. The CDR3 contains 12 residues. V was clipped by 3 bases and J by 11 bases, with 16 bases between them. CDR3 DNA sequence: TGCAGCGTTGAGGGGGGCCTGGGGGAGCAGTACTTC. Protein: CSVEGGLGEQYF.

The J gene is TRBJ1-1, the V gene TRBV7-6, with a tentative D call TRBD1 (5 bases). This CDR3 contains 14 residues. V lost 8 bases to trimming and J lost 4 bases, with 17 bases between them. From germline, CDR1 is SGHVS and CDR2 FNYEAQ. The CDR3 DNA follows: TGTGCCAGCGCCCCTCCCGGGGGTAGCACTGAAGCTTTCTTT. Its translation is CASAPPGGSTEAFF.

The chain links TRBV7-9 to TRBJ1-4, with TRBD1 identical over 7 bases. Germline values: CDR1 SEHNR, CDR2 FQNEAQ (reference sequence). CDR3 length: 14 amino acids. Trimming removed 5 bases from V and 8 bases from J; junction bases left unmatched: 8. The CDR3 is CASSDSDRAEKLFF. DNA for the CDR3: TGTGCCAGCAGCGATTCAGACAGGGCCGAAAAACTGTTTTTT.

This clonotype was found a few times. This chain connects TRBV20-1 to TRBJ1-2, with D possibly matching TRBD1 (5 bases). CDR3 size: 13 residues. Germline CDR1 DFQATT, CDR2 SNEGSKA (reference sequence). The V end lost 1 base, the J end lost 4 bases, and 10 bases lay between the germline ends. This CDR3 reads CSARGGEPYGYTF. The CDR3 coding sequence is TGCAGTGCTAGAGGGGGGGAGCCCTATGGCTACACCTTC.

The chain links TRBV11-1 to TRBJ2-5; perhaps TRBD1 as D (5 bases). The J call may be incorrect, as the DNA end agrees better with TRBJ2-7. The CDR3 runs 14 residues. Germline-derived CDR1 and CDR2 are SGHAT and FQDESV (reference sequence). DNA of the CDR3: TGTGCCAGCTCGAACGTCAGGGCCTCCTACGAGCAGTACTTC. Residues: CASSNVRASYEQYF.

This clonotype was recorded a few times. The gene calls are TRBV27 and TRBJ1-5; 7 nucleotides match TRBD1. Germline CDR1 is MNHEY and CDR2 is SMNVEV (reference sequence). The CDR3 extends over 15 amino acids. V lost 2 bases, J lost 6 bases, and 7 bases stayed unmatched. The CDR3 nucleotides are TGTGCCAGCAGTTTAGGGTCAGGGGGTGGTCAGCCCCAGCATTTT. This translates into CASSLGSGGGQPQHF.

This chain connects TRBV6-6 to TRBJ1-4; D gene ambiguous. This CDR3 comprises 14 residues. Trimming pared 0 bases from V and 4 bases from J, leaving 6 bases between. CDR1 and CDR2 (germline): MNHNY, SVGAGI (reference sequence). CDR3 residues: CASSYSRFNEKLFF. The CDR3 DNA sequence: TGTGCCAGCAGTTACTCGCGGTTTAATGAAAAACTGTTTTTT.

Note on this clonotype: At one boundary the junction diverges from the germline segment, which might be a read error. The chain carries TRBV29-1 and TRBJ1-4; maybe TRBD1 (6 bases). The CDR3 runs 13 residues. Germline values: CDR1 SQVTM, CDR2 ANQGSEA. The CDR3 bases are TGCGGCGTCTTAGGACAGAGCAATGAAAAACTGTTTTTT. This encodes CGVLGQSNEKLFF. Full variable domain (missing parts from reference TRBV29-1 and TRBJ1-4): SAVISQKPSRDICQRGTSLTIQCQVDSQVTMMFWYRQQPGQSLTLIATANQGSEATYESGFVIDKFPISRPNLTFSTLTVSNMSPEDSSIYLCGVLGQSNEKLFFGSGTQLSVL.

The rearrangement joins TRBV11-2 to TRBJ2-1; D unresolved. Between the trimmed V and J ends, which lost 2 bases and 4 bases, there was a span of 9 bases. The CDR3 contains 14 residues. Germline V gives CDR1 SGHAT, CDR2 FQNNGV. CDR3: CASSLIRKYNEQFF. CDR3 coding DNA: TGTGCCAGCAGCTTAATCAGGAAATACAATGAGCAGTTCTTC.

This clonotype turned up a few times. The chain joins TRBV20-1 to TRBJ1-1; D gene uncertain. Germline V gives CDR1 DFQATT, CDR2 SNEGSKA (reference sequence). The CDR3 is made up of 14 amino acids. Trimming cost V 0 bases and J 0 bases, with 8 bases left between them. The CDR3 here is CSARDMGLNTEAFF. The CDR3 DNA reads TGCAGTGCTAGAGACATGGGATTGAACACTGAAGCTTTCTTT.

This clonotype was seen a handful of times. The chain joins TRBV12-3 or TRBV12-4 to TRBJ1-2; no reliable D call. Deletions cut 1 base from V and 1 base from J, with 10 bases between. The CDR3 spans 15 residues. The CDR3 region is CASSLGAALNYGYTF. The CDR3 nucleotides read TGTGCCAGCAGTTTAGGGGCAGCTCTTAACTATGGCTACACCTTC.